This entry describes one T cell receptor beta chain. No antigen is known for it. This specimen belongs to a study of T cell repertoires in aging, cancer and after chemotherapy. TCR beta rearrangements were amplified from peripheral blood genomic DNA. General study results and limits: Rebound thymic output was suggested by rising median generation probability during chemotherapy in each cancer cohort. Age-matched healthy donors had significantly more diverse, less clonal blood TCR repertoires than untreated cancer patients.

TRB rearrangements spanning V, D and J were amplified using mixed TRB-A/B primers. TCRdb reprocessed the multiplex PCR reads with MiXCR, giving one entry per CDR3 protein. The sample yields about 8,700 distinct CDR3 sequences, roughly a third seen once. CDR3 length: 15 amino acids. Trimming removed 6 bases from V and 4 bases from J; junction bases left unmatched: 3. Germline V gives CDR1 MNHEY, CDR2 SVGEGT. This TCR was recovered from a human donor in good health. The rearrangement links TRBV6-2 or TRBV6-3 to TRBJ2-3; TRBD2 matches 14 bases. Source material: blood. DNA of the CDR3: TGTGCCAGCAGCATGGGACTAGCGGGAGCAGATACGCAGTATTTT. Protein sequence: CASSMGLAGADTQYF.